The clone carrying this T cell receptor beta chain was picked up one time. With 60 Vbeta and 13 Jbeta primers, the PCR was carried out. The repertoire was sequenced with immunoSEQ multiplex PCR; TCRdb's copy has only in-frame clones and lacks some. The sample has about 130,000 clones, about 82% seen once. Germline CDR1 SGHVS, CDR2 FNYEAQ. The CDR3 is 14 amino acids. V was shortened by 3 bases and J by 7 bases, with 16 bases between the two germline ends. The source of the sample is a study of cytomegalovirus exposure and HLA in healthy donors. The TCR comes from a man aged 25 to 45 in good health and CMV-seronegative. V usage is TRBV7-6 and J usage is TRBJ2-7, with a tentative D call TRBD2 (7 bases). The sequenced material came from PBMCs. The CDR3 bases are TGTGCCAGCAGCTTGGGACGGGGGGCTAGAGAGCAGTACTTC. It translates to CASSLGRGAREQYF.